This T cell receptor beta chain was identified in a study of blood T cell repertoires in COVID-19 (TCRdb year 2020). Study-level background: Samples from collaborators originated in the United States, Italy and Spain and spanned both the acute and convalescent phases of COVID-19. HLA class I and class II types, where available, came from metadata supplied by the sample provider rather than from assay-based typing. The material from the prospective study consisted of cDNA or gDNA derived from T cells, B-cell-depleted T cells, or PBMCs. The repertoires were released in a freely available public database meant as a resource for research on the immune response to SARS-CoV-2. Samples were obtained from the ongoing ImmuneRACE study (first 160 participants) and from some 1,300 subjects provided by 6 global collaborators. Deeply sampled blood TCRbeta repertoires from subjects exposed to, actively infected with, or recovered from COVID-19 were included in the dataset. Nearly every sample came with metadata listing a de-identified subject ID, COVID-19 status, age in years and sex.

CDR1 KGHDR and CDR2 SFDVKD are derived from the germline V gene. Trimming costs V 2 bases and J 6 bases, and their ends lie 10 bases apart. The CDR3 sequence holds 13 residues, the cysteine and phenylalanine included. Kept here is only the CDR3 DNA, which spans 39 bases and is read in frame from base 1. In this sample, this clone turned up once. The antigen this receptor binds is unknown. No per-base quality is available; no much larger clone lies one base away. TCRbeta CDR3 regions were amplified from genomic DNA by means of the immunoSEQ Assay, a bias-controlled multiplex PCR. In the source study's methods: Nucleated cell counts per sample were estimated from amplification of reference gene primers within the assay. To quantify the absolute abundance of each unique TCRbeta CDR3 rearrangement, sequence reads were collapsed and filtered. For each sample, productive Simpson clonality was calculated by taking the square root of Simpson's diversity index across productive rearrangements. The source is immuneACCESS, and TCRdb retained only in-frame sequences with V and J called. Part of the clones is not carried over; for the studies checked, unresolved V genes explain less than half of this, and the remainder is unexplained. From that table come the V and J calls and clone size; the DNA was used to work out D and trimming. The sample data list about 140,000 clones, and about 80% of these were observed just once. The ten top clones hold approximately 3.9% of the sample.

On the study overall, not on this receptor specifically: The amount of clinical and demographic metadata varied by source and participant and was provided uncurated.

Each collaborating institution followed its own protocols to collect whole blood in K2EDTA tubes. Collaborator samples were shipped for TCRbeta analysis as frozen whole blood, isolated PBMCs, or DNA extracted from either sample type. In this chain, TRBV24-1 is recombined with TRBJ2-7; the D gene is unclear. The TCR originated in a woman aged 55-70 years with acute or convalescent COVID-19. Sequences were obtained from peripheral blood. The nucleotides read TGTGCCACCAGTGATTCTCTGACTGGCGAGCAGTACTTC. This gives the protein CATSDSLTGEQYF.